This is a list of T cell receptor beta chains from one sample in a study of CD4 T cells in relation to SARS-CoV-2 and coronaviruses. Assay used: immunoSEQ multiplex PCR; TCRdb lists only in-frame clones, some missing. This sample has around 62,000 clones; 94% occur once, and the top ten carry roughly 0.14%. Sequenced sample: naive CD4+ T cells from PBMCs. The receptors come from a human donor in good health. CDR3s include the opening cysteine and the closing phenylalanine or tryptophan. D genes are given only for firm matches.

TRBD1	TRBV5-6	TRBJ1-1	CASSVRDRGAFF	TGTGCCAGCAGCGTCCGGGACAGGGGGGCTTTCTTT
TRBD2	TRBV14	TRBJ2-4	CASSQTALGGRGYIQYF	TGTGCCAGCAGCCAAACGGCTTTGGGCGGGAGAGGATACATTCAGTACTTC
NA	TRBV6-1	TRBJ1-2	CASSELVNYGYTF	TGTGCCAGCAGTGAACTGGTCAACTATGGCTACACCTTC
TRBD2	TRBV28	TRBJ2-3	CASSTRGVRGYRTDTQYF	TGTGCCAGCAGCACCCGGGGGGTTAGGGGCTATCGCACAGATACGCAGTATTTT
NA	TRBV18	TRBJ2-7	CASSTELGSYEQYF	TGTGCCAGCTCCACAGAGCTGGGCTCCTACGAGCAGTACTTC
NA	TRBV30	TRBJ2-1	CAREGGNEQFF	TGTGCCCGCGAAGGTGGGAATGAGCAGTTCTTC
NA	TRBV28	TRBJ2-2	CASSLIQVNTGELFF	TGTGCCAGCAGTCTGATCCAGGTGAACACCGGGGAGCTGTTTTTT
NA	TRBV6-5	TRBJ2-7	CASSPQGGPYEQYF	TGTGCCAGCAGTCCGCAGGGGGGACCCTACGAGCAGTACTTC
NA	TRBV19	TRBJ1-5	CASSIGDTRGNQPQHF	TGTGCCAGTAGTATAGGGGACACGAGGGGCAATCAGCCCCAGCATTTT
TRBD2	TRBV11-3	TRBJ2-3	CASSLDGRLAGGRATQYF	TGTGCCAGCAGCTTAGATGGGAGACTAGCGGGAGGACGCGCTACGCAGTATTTT
NA	TRBV5-5	TRBJ1-2	CASSLGTDYGYTF	TGTGCCAGCAGCTTGGGGACAGACTATGGCTACACCTTC
NA	TRBV27	TRBJ2-3	CASSLWGDTQYF	TGTGCCAGCAGTTTATGGGGAGATACGCAGTATTTT
TRBD1	TRBV5-4	TRBJ2-5	CASSPAGGAETQYF	TGTGCCAGCAGCCCGGCAGGGGGCGCAGAGACCCAGTACTTC
TRBD2	TRBV11-2	TRBJ2-2	CASSITGTSTGELFF	TGTGCCAGCAGCATAACCGGGACTAGCACCGGGGAGCTGTTTTTT
NA	TRBV2	TRBJ1-3	CANTGIGLNSGNTIYF	TGTGCCAACACCGGTATAGGTCTAAACTCTGGAAACACCATATATTTT